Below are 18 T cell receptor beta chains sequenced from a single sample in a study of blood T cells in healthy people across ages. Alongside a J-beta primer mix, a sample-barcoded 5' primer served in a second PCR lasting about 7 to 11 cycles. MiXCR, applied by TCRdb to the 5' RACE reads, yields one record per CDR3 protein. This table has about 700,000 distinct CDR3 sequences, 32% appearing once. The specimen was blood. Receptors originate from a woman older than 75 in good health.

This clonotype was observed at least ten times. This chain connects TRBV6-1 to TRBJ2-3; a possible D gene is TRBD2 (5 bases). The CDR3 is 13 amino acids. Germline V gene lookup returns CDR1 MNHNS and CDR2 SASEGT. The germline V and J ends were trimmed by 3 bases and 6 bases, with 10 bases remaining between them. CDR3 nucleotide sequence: TGTGCCAGCAGTGACGCCGGGATGGATACGCAGTATTTT. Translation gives CASSDAGMDTQYF.

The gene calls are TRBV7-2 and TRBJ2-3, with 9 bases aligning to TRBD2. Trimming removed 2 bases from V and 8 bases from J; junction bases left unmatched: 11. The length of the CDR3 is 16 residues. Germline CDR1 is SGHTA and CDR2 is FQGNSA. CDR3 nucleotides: TGTGCCAGCAGCTTACGCCGCGGGGGGGCCTTGGGTACGCAGTATTTT. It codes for CASSLRRGGALGTQYF.

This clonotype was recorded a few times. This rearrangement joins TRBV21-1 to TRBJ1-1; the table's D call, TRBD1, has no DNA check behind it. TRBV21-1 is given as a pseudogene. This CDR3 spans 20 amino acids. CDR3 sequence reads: CASSPPQVATLTERCTEAFF. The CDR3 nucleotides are TGTGCCAGCAGCCCCCCCCAGGTAGCCACGCTCACTGAACGTTGCACTGAAGCTTTCTTT.

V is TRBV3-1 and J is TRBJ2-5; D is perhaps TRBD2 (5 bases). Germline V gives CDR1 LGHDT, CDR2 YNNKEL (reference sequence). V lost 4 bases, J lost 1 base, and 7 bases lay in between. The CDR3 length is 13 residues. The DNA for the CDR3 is TGTGCCAGCAGCCCTAGCACCCAAGAGACCCAGTACTTC. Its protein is CASSPSTQETQYF.

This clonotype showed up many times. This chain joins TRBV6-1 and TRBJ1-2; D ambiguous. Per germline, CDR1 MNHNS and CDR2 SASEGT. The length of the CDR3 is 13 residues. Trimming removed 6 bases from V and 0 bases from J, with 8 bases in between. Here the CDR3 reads CASRILANYGYTF. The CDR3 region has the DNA TGTGCCAGCAGGATCCTAGCTAACTATGGCTACACCTTC.

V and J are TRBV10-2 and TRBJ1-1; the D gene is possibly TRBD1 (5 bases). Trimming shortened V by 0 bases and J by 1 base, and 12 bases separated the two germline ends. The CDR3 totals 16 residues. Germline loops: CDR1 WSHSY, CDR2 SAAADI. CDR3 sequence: CASSESGGIGNTEAFF. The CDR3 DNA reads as TGCGCCAGCAGTGAGTCGGGGGGAATTGGGAACACTGAAGCTTTCTTT.

CDR3 sequence: CSARDWDSLRHF. The CDR3 DNA reads as TGCAGTGCTAGAGATTGGGACTCCCTCAGGCATTTT. This chain connects TRBV20-1 to TRBJ1-5, with D possibly being TRBD1 (5 bases). Trimming left V 0 bases short and J 15 bases short, with 15 bases between. Germline CDR1 DFQATT, CDR2 SNEGSKA (reference sequence). This CDR3 contains 12 residues.

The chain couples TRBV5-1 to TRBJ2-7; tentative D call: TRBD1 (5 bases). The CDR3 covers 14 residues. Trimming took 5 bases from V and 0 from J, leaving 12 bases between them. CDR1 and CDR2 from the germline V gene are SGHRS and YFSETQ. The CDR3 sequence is CASSFQGNSYEQYF. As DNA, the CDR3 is TGCGCCAGCAGTTTCCAGGGCAACTCCTACGAGCAGTACTTC. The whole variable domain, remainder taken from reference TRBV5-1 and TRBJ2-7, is KAGVTQTPRYLIKTRGQQVTLSCSPISGHRSVSWYQQTPGQGLQFLFEYFSETQRNKGNFPGRFSGRQFSNSRSEMNVSTLELGDSALYLCASSFQGNSYEQYFGPGTRLTVT.

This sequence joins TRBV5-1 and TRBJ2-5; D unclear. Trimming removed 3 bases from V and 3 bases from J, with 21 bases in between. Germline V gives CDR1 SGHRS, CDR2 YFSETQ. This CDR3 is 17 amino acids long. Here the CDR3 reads CASSSYDLTVMEETQYF. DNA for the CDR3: TGCGCCAGCAGCTCCTATGATTTGACCGTAATGGAAGAGACCCAGTACTTC.

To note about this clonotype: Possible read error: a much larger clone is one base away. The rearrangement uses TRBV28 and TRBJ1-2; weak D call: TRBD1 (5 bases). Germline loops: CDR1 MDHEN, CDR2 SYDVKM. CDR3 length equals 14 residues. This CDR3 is CASGLTQGLYGYTF. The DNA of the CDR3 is TGTGCCAGCGGTTTAACCCAGGGCCTCTATGGCTACACCTTC.

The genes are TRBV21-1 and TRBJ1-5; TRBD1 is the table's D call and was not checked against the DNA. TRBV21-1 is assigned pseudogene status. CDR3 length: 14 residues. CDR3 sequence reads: CAPPGTGWNQPQHF. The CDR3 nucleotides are TGTGCCCCCCCCGGGACAGGGTGGAATCAGCCCCAGCATTTT.

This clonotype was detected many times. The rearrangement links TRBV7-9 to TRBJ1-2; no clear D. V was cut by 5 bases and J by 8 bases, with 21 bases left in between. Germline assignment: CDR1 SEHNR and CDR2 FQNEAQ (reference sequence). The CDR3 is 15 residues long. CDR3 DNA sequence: TGTGCCAGCAGCCCAACCGAGGCTATCGCTGGAGGCTACACCTTC. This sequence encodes CASSPTEAIAGGYTF.

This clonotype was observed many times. This chain's CDR3 is CASSRTGFQPQHF. CDR3 nucleotides: TGTGCCAGCAGCAGGACAGGGTTTCAGCCCCAGCATTTT. The chain employs TRBV6-5 and TRBJ1-5, with 8 bases aligning to TRBD1. This CDR3 region has 13 residues. The trim removed 6 bases at V and 6 bases at J, leaving 4 bases unmatched. The germline V gene has CDR1 MNHEY and CDR2 SVGAGI.

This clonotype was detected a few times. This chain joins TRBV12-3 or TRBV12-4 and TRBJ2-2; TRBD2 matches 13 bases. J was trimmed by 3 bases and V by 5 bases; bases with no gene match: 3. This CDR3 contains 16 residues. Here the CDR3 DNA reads TGTGCCAGCAGTCCGACTAGCGGGGGGTACACCGGGGAGCTGTTTTTT. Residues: CASSPTSGGYTGELFF.

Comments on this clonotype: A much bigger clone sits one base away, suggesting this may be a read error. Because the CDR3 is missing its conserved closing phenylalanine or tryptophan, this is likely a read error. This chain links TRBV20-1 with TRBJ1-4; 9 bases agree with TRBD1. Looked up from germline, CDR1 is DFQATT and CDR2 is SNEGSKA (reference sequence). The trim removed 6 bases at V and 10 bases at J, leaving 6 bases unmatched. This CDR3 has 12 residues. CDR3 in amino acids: CSATQGAGKLFL. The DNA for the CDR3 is TGCAGTGCCACACAGGGGGCGGGAAAACTGTTTTTG.

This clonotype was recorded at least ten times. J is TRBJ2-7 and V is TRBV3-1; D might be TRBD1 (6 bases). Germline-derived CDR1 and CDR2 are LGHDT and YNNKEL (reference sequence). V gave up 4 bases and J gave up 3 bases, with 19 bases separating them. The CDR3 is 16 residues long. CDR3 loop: CASSPTGLAAGYEQYF. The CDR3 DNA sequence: TGTGCCAGCAGCCCCACAGGGTTGGCCGCGGGCTACGAGCAGTACTTC.

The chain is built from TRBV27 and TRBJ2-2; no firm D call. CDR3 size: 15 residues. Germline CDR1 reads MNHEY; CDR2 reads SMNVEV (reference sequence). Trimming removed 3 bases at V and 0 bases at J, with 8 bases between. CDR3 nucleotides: TGTGCCAGCAGTTTGCAGAGACCGAACACCGGGGAGCTGTTTTTT. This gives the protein CASSLQRPNTGELFF.

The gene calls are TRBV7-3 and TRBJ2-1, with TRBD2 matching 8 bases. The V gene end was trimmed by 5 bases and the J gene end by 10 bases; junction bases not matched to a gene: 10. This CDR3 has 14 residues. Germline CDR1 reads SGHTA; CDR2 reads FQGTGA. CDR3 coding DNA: TGTGCCAGCAGCCCCGGGTATGCGGGGGGCGAGCAGTTCTTC. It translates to CASSPGYAGGEQFF.